Following are 13 T cell receptor beta chains from one sample sequenced in a study of blood T cell repertoires in COVID-19. Measured with immunoSEQ multiplex PCR; TCRdb has only the in-frame clones, and not every one. The table includes around 150,000 clones, 80% detected once. Sequenced input: PBMCs or T cells enriched from blood (not recorded which). The source is an older woman who had recovered from COVID-19.

V usage is TRBV28 and J usage is TRBJ1-4; TRBD1 might be the D (6 bases). V was pared by 2 bases and J by 5 bases, with 12 bases between. The CDR3 length is 15 residues. CDR1 and CDR2 from the germline V gene are MDHEN and SYDVKM. The CDR3, as DNA: TGTGCCAGCAGTTTAGGCTCAGGGGAAAATGAAAAACTGTTTTTT. Translated: CASSLGSGENEKLFF.

The chain uses TRBV20-1 and TRBJ2-3; D perhaps matches TRBD2 (6 bases). The ends were cut back, 3 bases at V and 1 base at J, with 11 bases in the middle. The CDR3 spans 14 residues. Germline assignment: CDR1 DFQATT and CDR2 SNEGSKA (reference sequence). This chain's CDR3 is CSASPGGRTDTQYF. Written as DNA, the CDR3 is TGCAGTGCTAGTCCCGGGGGACGCACAGATACGCAGTATTTT.

The chain links TRBV7-9 to TRBJ1-2; possible D gene TRBD1, 6 bases. CDR3 length equals 13 residues. The V end was cut by 8 bases, the J end by 8 bases, with 18 bases between. CDR1 SEHNR and CDR2 FQNEAQ come from the germline V gene (reference sequence). In DNA, the CDR3 is TGTGCCAGCGAACTATATTCAGGGGAGGGCTACACCTTC. Amino acid sequence: CASELYSGEGYTF.

This clone was detected once. V and J are TRBV7-8 and TRBJ1-5; TRBD1 aligns across 8 bases. J lost 2 bases, V lost 4 bases, and 4 bases had no gene match. Germline CDR1 SGHVS, CDR2 FQNEAQ. The CDR3 covers 15 residues. CDR3 coding DNA: TGTGCCAGCAGCTCAGACAGGGGAGGCAATCAGCCCCAGCATTTT. Translating it yields CASSSDRGGNQPQHF.

The rearrangement uses TRBV6-1 and TRBJ1-6, with 9 bases lining up with TRBD1. CDR1 and CDR2 from the germline V gene are MNHNS and SASEGT. The CDR3 covers 16 residues. V trimming: 3 bases; J trimming: 9 bases; junction bases outside the gene matches: 9. CDR3 sequence (DNA): TGTGCCAGCAGTGACAGGGGACAGGGCAACGGTTCACCCCTCCACTTT. It yields the protein CASSDRGQGNGSPLHF.

V and J are TRBV24-1 and TRBJ2-1, with D tentatively TRBD2 (6 bases). CDR3 length: 16 residues. Trimming removed 3 bases from V and 2 bases from J, with 13 bases in between. The germline V gene has CDR1 KGHDR and CDR2 SFDVKD. This CDR3 reads CATSDATGTAYNEQFF. DNA of the CDR3: TGTGCCACCAGTGATGCCACGGGGACTGCCTACAATGAGCAGTTCTTC.

This sequence joins TRBV5-1 and TRBJ2-5; D gene unclear. Trimming shortened V by 1 base and J by 4 bases, and 2 bases separated the two germline ends. The CDR3 is 11 residues long. Germline V gene sequence: CDR1 SGHRS, CDR2 YFSETQ. The CDR3 DNA is TGCGCCAGCAGCTTGCTAGAGACCCAGTACTTC. Translating it yields CASSLLETQYF. Complete variable domain (other parts from reference TRBV5-1 and TRBJ2-5): KAGVTQTPRYLIKTRGQQVTLSCSPISGHRSVSWYQQTPGQGLQFLFEYFSETQRNKGNFPGRFSGRQFSNSRSEMNVSTLELGDSALYLCASSLLETQYFGPGTRLLVL.

The chain joins TRBV9 to TRBJ2-1; 10 bases are a match to TRBD2. Looked up from germline, CDR1 is SGDLS and CDR2 is YYNGEE. The ends lost 0 bases at V and 4 bases at J; junction bases unmatched: 4. This CDR3 has 16 amino acids. CDR3 amino acids: CASSVVGSGGYNEQFF. In nucleotides, the CDR3 is TGTGCCAGCAGCGTAGTAGGTAGCGGGGGGTACAATGAGCAGTTCTTC.

The chain employs TRBV9 and TRBJ1-1, with D hard to call. The CDR3 totals 13 residues. Per germline, CDR1 SGDLS and CDR2 YYNGEE. The V end was cut by 0 bases, the J end by 5 bases, with 8 bases between. The CDR3 coding sequence is TGTGCCAGCAGCGTAGCTCAGTCGACTGAAGCTTTCTTT. Amino acids: CASSVAQSTEAFF.

This clone has just a few counts. The gene calls are TRBV19 and TRBJ1-3; D gene unclear. This CDR3 has 15 amino acids. Germline lookup yields CDR1 LNHDA and CDR2 SQIVND (reference sequence). Trimming stripped 7 bases from V and 1 base from J, with 14 bases between. CDR3 in DNA: TGTGCCAGTACTGGGCGTAAATCTTCTGGAAACACCATATATTTT. Encoded protein: CASTGRKSSGNTIYF.

This chain uses TRBV3-1 (or the pseudogene TRBV3-2) with TRBJ2-3; possible D gene TRBD1, 7 bases. This CDR3 is 14 amino acids long. The germline gives CDR1 LGHDT, CDR2 YNNKEL (reference sequence). V lost 4 bases and J lost 4, with 12 bases in between. CDR3 in amino acids: CASSPRGEADTQYF. CDR3 DNA sequence: TGTGCCAGCAGCCCCAGGGGGGAGGCAGATACGCAGTATTTT.

V gene TRBV7-9 combines with J gene TRBJ2-1; 15 bases align to TRBD2. This CDR3 comprises 17 residues. Unmatched junction bases numbered 7, after V lost 5 bases and J lost 5 bases. Germline CDR1 is SEHNR and CDR2 is FQNEAQ (reference sequence). The chain's CDR3 is CASSPRTSGGVNNEQFF. The CDR3 nucleotides read TGTGCCAGCAGCCCCCGGACTAGCGGGGGGGTAAACAATGAGCAGTTCTTC.

The chain joins TRBV2 to TRBJ1-6; 9 nucleotides match TRBD1. V shed 6 bases, J shed 10 bases, and the junction held 13 bases outside the gene matches. The CDR3 totals 16 residues. CDR1 is SNHLY and CDR2 is FYNNEI in the germline V gene. The CDR3 DNA follows: TGTGCCAGCAGCCCGGGACAGGGAGTTATTTACTCACCCCTCCACTTT. Encoded protein: CASSPGQGVIYSPLHF. Variable domain in full (rest from reference TRBV2 and TRBJ1-6): EPEVTQTPSHQVTQMGQEVILRCVPISNHLYFYWYRQILGQKVEFLVSFYNNEISEKSEIFDDQFSVERPDGSNFTLKIRSTKLEDSAMYFCASSPGQGVIYSPLHFGNGTRLTVT.